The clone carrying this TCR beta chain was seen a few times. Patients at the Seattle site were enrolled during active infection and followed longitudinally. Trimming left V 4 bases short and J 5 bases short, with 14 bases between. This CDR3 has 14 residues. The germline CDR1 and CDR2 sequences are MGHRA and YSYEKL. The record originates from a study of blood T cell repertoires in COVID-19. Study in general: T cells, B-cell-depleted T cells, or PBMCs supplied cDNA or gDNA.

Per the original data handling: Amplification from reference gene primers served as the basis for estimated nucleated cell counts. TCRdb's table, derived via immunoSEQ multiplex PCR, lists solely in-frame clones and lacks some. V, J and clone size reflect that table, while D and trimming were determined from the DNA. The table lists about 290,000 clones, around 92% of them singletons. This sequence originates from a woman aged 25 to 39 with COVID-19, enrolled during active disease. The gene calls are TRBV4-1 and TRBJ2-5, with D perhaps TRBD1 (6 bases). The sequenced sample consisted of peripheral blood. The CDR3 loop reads CASSPLNRDETQYF. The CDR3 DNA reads TGCGCCAGCAGCCCCCTCAACAGGGATGAGACCCAGTACTTC.